Reported below is one T cell receptor (beta chain). As yet, its antigen is unknown. The germline gene is not matched at one end of the junction; a read error may be the cause. The sample originates from a study of post-analysis software for immune sequencing data. Study-wide results and caveats: In patients, five or six TRBV segments were more frequent than in controls, with TRBV5-6, TRBV5-1 and TRBV20-1 among them. Those samples that were prepared in the same batch co-clustered strongly by F measure.

TCR beta cDNA libraries included unique molecular identifiers. TCRdb used MiXCR to reprocess the PCR reads, holding one entry per CDR3 protein. The repertoire holds over 300,000 distinct CDR3 sequences, with around 33% as singletons. The germline CDR1 and CDR2 sequences are MNHEY and SVGAGI. This CDR3 contains 16 residues. The sequencing input was blood. The clonotype comes from a girl under 18 with multiple sclerosis. The chain employs TRBV6-5 and TRBJ2-3; TRBD2 is a possible D gene (5 bases). CDR3: CTSSPSPGVSTDTQYF. The CDR3 DNA is TGTACCAGCAGCCCCTCGCCCGGGGTTAGCACAGATACGCAGTATTTT.